This entry features one T cell receptor (beta chain) sequence. The antigen is not known. This specimen includes other DNA sequences encoding the same CDR3. Germline CDR1 and CDR2: SEHNR and FQNEAQ (reference sequence). The CDR3 consists of 12 residues. The V and J ends lost 5 bases and 5 bases respectively, with 6 bases between them. The protocol was immunoSEQ multiplex PCR, while the TCRdb copy is restricted to in-frame clones and leaves out a portion. The table has 170,000 or so clones, 90% to 95% seen once. The data are from a study of T cell responses to AZD1222 COVID-19 vaccine. Study-level points and caveats: The study found vaccine-associated CD4 TCRs spanning spike, dominant at 160-218 and 743-854. Vaccination with two AZD1222 doses was followed by a rise in Spike-specific TCR breadth and depth. The repertoires were collected only after the peak T cell response.

This receptor was identified in an adult in good health. This sequence joins TRBV7-9 and TRBJ2-2; D gene ambiguous. This specimen consisted of peripheral blood, obtained on day 0 of AZD1222 vaccination. CDR3 sequence (DNA): TGTGCCAGCAGCCCCAATACCGGGGAGCTGTTTTTT. Amino acids: CASSPNTGELFF.